This TCR beta chain was captured by sequencing in a study of blood T cell repertoires in COVID-19. Study-wide context: Samples of COVID-19 (acute and convalescent) were obtained from the United States, Italy and Spain. PBMCs, B-cell-depleted T cells, or T cells were the source of the cDNA or gDNA that made up the material.

V gave up 5 bases and J gave up 2 bases; unmatched junction bases: 11. The CDR3 length is 16 residues. In germline, CDR1 is SGHRS, CDR2 YFSETQ. Per the authors' pipeline: Estimation of nucleated cell counts relied on the amplification of reference gene primers. The assay was immunoSEQ multiplex PCR, and TCRdb's table has in-frame clones only and misses some. The D gene and trimming were derived from the DNA, and the V and J assignments and clone size from that table. The sample contains a few hundred thousand clones, more than 70% of which appear only once. Sequencing input: peripheral blood. The chain combines TRBV5-1 with TRBJ2-3; 7 bases are a match to TRBD2. The sequence came from a woman in her 30s who had recovered from COVID-19. CDR3 sequence: CASRRGVASSTDTQYF. The CDR3 DNA follows: TGCGCCAGCAGACGGGGGGTGGCGAGCTCCACAGATACGCAGTATTTT.